Presented here are 2 T cell receptor beta chains from one specimen sequenced in a study of cytomegalovirus exposure and HLA in healthy donors. The data were produced by immunoSEQ multiplex PCR, yet TCRdb's version contains in-frame clones alone and is incomplete. This repertoire shows some 76,000 clones, approximately 94% found once; its top ten account for roughly 3.4%. Material: PBMCs. Receptors were obtained from a woman between 18 and 29 years old in good health and CMV-seropositive.

V is TRBV6-1 and J is TRBJ1-4; the D gene is possibly TRBD1 (5 bases). V dropped 5 bases and J dropped 4 bases, with 11 bases sitting between them. Germline CDR1 MNHNS, CDR2 SASEGT. This CDR3 comprises 14 residues. In DNA form, the CDR3 reads TGTGCCAGCAGTCGCGGGACCCTTAATGAAAAACTGTTTTTT. Encoded protein: CASSRGTLNEKLFF.

The chain uses TRBV29-1 and TRBJ1-6; a weak D match, TRBD1 (6 bases). The V gene lost 0 bases and the J gene lost 7 bases, with 16 bases spanning the gap. Germline CDR1 reads SQVTM; CDR2 reads ANQGSEA. The CDR3 sequence is 16 residues long. The CDR3 DNA is TGCAGCGTTGAAGATGGAGGAGGGGGGGGGAATTCACCCCTCCACTTT. It codes for CSVEDGGGGGNSPLHF.